The 5 T cell receptor beta chains presented below share a single source sample, sequenced in a study of T cell responses to AZD1222 COVID-19 vaccine. The data were produced by immunoSEQ multiplex PCR, yet TCRdb's version contains in-frame clones alone and is incomplete. This table holds approximately 160,000 clones, around nine tenths found once. This specimen consisted of peripheral blood, obtained on day 0 of AZD1222 vaccination. The origin of the receptors is an adult in good health.

This chain connects TRBV11-3 to TRBJ2-5, with D maybe TRBD2 (6 bases). Germline values: CDR1 SGHNT, CDR2 YENEEA. This CDR3 has 16 amino acids. Trimming stripped 1 base from V and 1 base from J, with 13 bases between. The CDR3 is CASSLGTGDPQETQYF. The CDR3 region has the DNA TGTGCCAGCAGCTTAGGGACGGGGGACCCCCAAGAGACCCAGTACTTC.

The chain joins TRBV29-1 to TRBJ1-3; D is possibly TRBD1 (5 bases). CDR1 is SQVTM, CDR2 ANQGSEA, per germline. The length of the CDR3 is 14 residues. V was shortened by 3 bases and J by 1 base, with 10 bases between the two germline ends. The CDR3 sequence: CSVDREGSGNTIYF. The CDR3 region has the DNA TGCAGCGTTGACAGGGAAGGTTCTGGAAACACCATATATTTT.

This chain uses TRBV14 with TRBJ2-5, with D maybe TRBD2 (6 bases). Germline-derived CDR1 and CDR2 are SGHDN and FVKESK. This CDR3 has 15 amino acids. The ends were cut back, 3 bases at V and 0 bases at J, with 11 bases in the middle. The CDR3 sequence is CASSHRETNQETQYF. The DNA for the CDR3 is TGTGCCAGCAGCCATCGGGAGACTAACCAAGAGACCCAGTACTTC.

V usage is TRBV12-5 and J usage is TRBJ1-2; 7 nucleotides align to TRBD1. CDR1 and CDR2 from the germline V gene are LGHNT and FRNRAP. Losses at the gene ends were 5 bases for V and 4 bases for J; bases not matched to a gene: 10. The CDR3 has 15 amino acids. The CDR3 coding sequence is TGTGCTAGTGGTCTCATGACAGGGTCCGGCTATGGCTACACCTTC. Protein: CASGLMTGSGYGYTF.

The table lists this clone with a count of one. This chain joins TRBV4-3 and TRBJ1-4; D ambiguous. This CDR3 has 15 amino acids. Trimming took 0 bases from V and 8 from J, leaving 13 bases between them. Looked up from germline, CDR1 is LGHNA and CDR2 is YSLEER. CDR3 protein: CASSQDLLYGEKLFF. The CDR3 nucleotides read TGCGCCAGCAGCCAAGATCTCCTCTATGGAGAAAAACTGTTTTTT.